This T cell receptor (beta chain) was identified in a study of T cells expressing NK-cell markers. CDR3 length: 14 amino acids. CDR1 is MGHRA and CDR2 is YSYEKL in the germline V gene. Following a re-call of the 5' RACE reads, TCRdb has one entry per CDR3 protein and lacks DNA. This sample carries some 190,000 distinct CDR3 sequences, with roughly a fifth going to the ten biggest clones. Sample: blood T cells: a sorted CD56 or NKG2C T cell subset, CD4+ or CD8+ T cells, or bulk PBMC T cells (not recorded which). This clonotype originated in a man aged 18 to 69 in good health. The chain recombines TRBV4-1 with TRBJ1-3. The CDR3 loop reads CASATGSSGNTIYF.